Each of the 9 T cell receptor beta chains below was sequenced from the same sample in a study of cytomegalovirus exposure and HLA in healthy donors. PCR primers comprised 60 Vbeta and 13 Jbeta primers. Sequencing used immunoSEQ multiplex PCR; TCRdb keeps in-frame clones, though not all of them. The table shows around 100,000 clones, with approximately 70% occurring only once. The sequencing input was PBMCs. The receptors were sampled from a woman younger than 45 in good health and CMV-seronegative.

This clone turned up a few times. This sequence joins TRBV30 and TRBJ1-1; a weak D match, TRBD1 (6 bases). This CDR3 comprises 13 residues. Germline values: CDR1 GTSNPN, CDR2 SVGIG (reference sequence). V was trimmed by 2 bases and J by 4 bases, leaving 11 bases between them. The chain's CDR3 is CAWSQQGSTEAFF. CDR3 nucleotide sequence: TGTGCCTGGAGTCAGCAGGGGAGCACTGAAGCTTTCTTT. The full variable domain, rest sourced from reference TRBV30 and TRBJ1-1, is SQTIHQWPATLVQPVGSPLSLECTVEGTSNPNLYWYRQAAGRGLQLLFYSVGIGQISSEVPQNLSASRPQDRQFILSSKKLLLSDSGFYLCAWSQQGSTEAFFGQGTRLTVV.

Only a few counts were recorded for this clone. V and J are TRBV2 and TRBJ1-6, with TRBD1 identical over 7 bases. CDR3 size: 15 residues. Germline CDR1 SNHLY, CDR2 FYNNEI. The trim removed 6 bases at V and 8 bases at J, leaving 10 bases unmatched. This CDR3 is CASRSPGTEDSPLHF. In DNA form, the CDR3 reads TGTGCCAGCAGGTCCCCCGGGACAGAGGATTCACCCCTCCACTTT.

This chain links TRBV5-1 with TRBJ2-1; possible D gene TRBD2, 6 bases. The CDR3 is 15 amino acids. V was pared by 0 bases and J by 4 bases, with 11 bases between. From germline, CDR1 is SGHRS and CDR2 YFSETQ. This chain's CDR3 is CASSLDSGLYNEQFF. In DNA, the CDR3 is TGCGCCAGCAGCTTGGATTCAGGACTATACAATGAGCAGTTCTTC.

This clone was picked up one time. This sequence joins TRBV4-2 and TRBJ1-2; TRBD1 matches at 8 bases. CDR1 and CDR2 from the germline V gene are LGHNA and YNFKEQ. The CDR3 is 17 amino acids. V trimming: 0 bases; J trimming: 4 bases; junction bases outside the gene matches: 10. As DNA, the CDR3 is TGTGCCAGCAGCCAAGATATCGGAGGACAGGGAGGCTATGGCTACACCTTC. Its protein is CASSQDIGGQGGYGYTF.

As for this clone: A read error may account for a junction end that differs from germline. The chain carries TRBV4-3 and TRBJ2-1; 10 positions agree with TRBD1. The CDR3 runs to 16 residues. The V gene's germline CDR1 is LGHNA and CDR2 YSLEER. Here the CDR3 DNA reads TGCGCCAGCAGCGAAGAAATGAGGACAGGGGGCAATGAGCAGTTCTTC. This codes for CASSEEMRTGGNEQFF.

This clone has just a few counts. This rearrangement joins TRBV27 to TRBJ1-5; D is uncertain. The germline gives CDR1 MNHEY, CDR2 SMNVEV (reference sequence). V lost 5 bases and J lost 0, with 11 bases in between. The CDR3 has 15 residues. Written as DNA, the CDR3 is TGTGCCAGCAGTCGTTCCGGTAATAGCAATCAGCCCCAGCATTTT. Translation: CASSRSGNSNQPQHF.

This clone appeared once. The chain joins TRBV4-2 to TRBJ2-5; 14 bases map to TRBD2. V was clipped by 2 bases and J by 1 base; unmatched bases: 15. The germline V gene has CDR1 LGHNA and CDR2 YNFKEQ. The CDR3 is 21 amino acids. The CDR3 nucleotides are TGTGCCAGCAGCCAACATACTCCGGGACTAGCGGGAGCATCTGGCCAAGAGACCCAGTACTTC. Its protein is CASSQHTPGLAGASGQETQYF.

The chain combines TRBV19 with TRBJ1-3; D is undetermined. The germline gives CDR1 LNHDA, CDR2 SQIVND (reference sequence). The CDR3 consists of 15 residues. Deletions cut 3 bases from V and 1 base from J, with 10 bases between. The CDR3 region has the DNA TGTGCCAGTAGTATTGCGGATCTATCTGGAAACACCATATATTTT. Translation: CASSIADLSGNTIYF.

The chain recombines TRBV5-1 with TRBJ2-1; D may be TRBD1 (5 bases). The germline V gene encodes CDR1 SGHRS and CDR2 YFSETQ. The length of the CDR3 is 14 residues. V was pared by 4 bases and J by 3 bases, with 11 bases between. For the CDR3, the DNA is TGCGCCAGCAGCGTTGGAGACAGCTACAATGAGCAGTTCTTC. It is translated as CASSVGDSYNEQFF.